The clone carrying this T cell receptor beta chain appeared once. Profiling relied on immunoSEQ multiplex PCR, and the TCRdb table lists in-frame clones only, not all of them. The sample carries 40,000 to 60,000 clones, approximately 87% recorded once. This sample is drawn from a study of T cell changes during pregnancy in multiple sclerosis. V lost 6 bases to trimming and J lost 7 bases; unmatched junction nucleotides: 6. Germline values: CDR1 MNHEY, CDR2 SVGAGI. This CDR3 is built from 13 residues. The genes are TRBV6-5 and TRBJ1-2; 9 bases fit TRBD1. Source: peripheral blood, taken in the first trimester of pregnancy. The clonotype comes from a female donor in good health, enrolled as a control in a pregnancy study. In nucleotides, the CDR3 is TGTGCCAGCAGCCAACAGGGGGCTAGTGGCTACACCTTC. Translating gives CASSQQGASGYTF.